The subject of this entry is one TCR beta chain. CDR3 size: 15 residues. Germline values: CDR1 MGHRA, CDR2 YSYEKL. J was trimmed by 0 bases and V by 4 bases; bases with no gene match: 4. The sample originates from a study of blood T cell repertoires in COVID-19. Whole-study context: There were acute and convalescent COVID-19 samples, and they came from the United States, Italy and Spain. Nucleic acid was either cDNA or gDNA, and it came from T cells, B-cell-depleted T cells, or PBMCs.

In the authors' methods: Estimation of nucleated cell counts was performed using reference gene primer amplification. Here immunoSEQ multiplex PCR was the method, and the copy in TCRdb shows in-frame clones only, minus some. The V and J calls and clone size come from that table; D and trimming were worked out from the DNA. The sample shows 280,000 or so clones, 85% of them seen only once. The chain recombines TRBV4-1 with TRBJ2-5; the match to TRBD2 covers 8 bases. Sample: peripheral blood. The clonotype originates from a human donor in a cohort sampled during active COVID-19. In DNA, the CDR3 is TGCGCCAGCAGCCCCGGGAGGGGGAACCAAGAGACCCAGTACTTC. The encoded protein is CASSPGRGNQETQYF.